Listed below are T cell receptor beta chains from one sample, sequenced in a study of blood T cell repertoires in COVID-19. The method was immunoSEQ multiplex PCR; TCRdb's version includes in-frame clones alone and lacks a portion of them. The sample records about 81,000 clones, 91% being singletons. The source material was peripheral blood. The receptors shown here come from a woman in her fifties or sixties in a cohort sampled during active COVID-19. Each CDR3 is given with its conserved first and last residue. D genes are given only for firm matches. Some rows mark clone size as missing; the rest say once, few, many or name a class of expanded clone.

j_call | cdr3_length | d_call | v_call | clone_size | cdr3_nt | cdr3_aa
TRBJ2-5 | 15 | TRBD1 | TRBV5-5 | - | TGTGCCAGCAGCTTAAATGGACAGGTCCAAGAGACCCAGTACTTC | CASSLNGQVQETQYF
TRBJ2-5 | 16 | TRBD1 | TRBV9 | - | TGTGCCAGCAGCGTAATGACAGGGGAATTCGGGGAGACCCAGTACTTC | CASSVMTGEFGETQYF
TRBJ2-3 | 16 | - | TRBV3-1/TRBV3-2 | - | TGTGCCAGCAGTCCACTAAGGCGGGCTAGCACAGATACGCAGTATTTT | CASSPLRRASTDTQYF
TRBJ1-2 | 18 | - | TRBV7-9 | - | TGTGCCAGCAGCTTCCCACAGGGTACCCAAACCTTCTCCGCAGGCTACACCTTC | CASSFPQGTQTFSAGYTF
TRBJ1-2 | 14 | - | TRBV18 | - | TGTGCCAGCTCACCCGAGAGCGGGGTTGCTGGCTACACCTTC | CASSPESGVAGYTF
TRBJ1-2 | 12 | - | TRBV29-1 | - | TGCAGCGTTGTTACAGCAAACTATGGCTACACCTTC | CSVVTANYGYTF
TRBJ1-1 | 18 | - | TRBV21-1 | - | TGTGCCAGCGTGAGACAAGTTGGAAACCCAACAGGGGGCACTGAAGCTTTCTTT | CASVRQVGNPTGGTEAFF
TRBJ1-1 | 13 | - | TRBV5-6 | - | TGTGCCAGCAGCTTAAAGGGGATCACTGAAGCTTTCTTT | CASSLKGITEAFF
TRBJ2-1 | 15 | TRBD1 | TRBV6-4 | - | TGTGCCAGCAGTGAAAGGACAGGGGATGGGAATGAGCAGTTCTTC | CASSERTGDGNEQFF
TRBJ1-1 | 16 | - | TRBV19 | - | TGTGCCAGTAGTACGCCCCAGGCGGGGTTGAACACTGAAGCTTTCTTT | CASSTPQAGLNTEAFF
TRBJ2-7 | 15 | TRBD2 | TRBV7-8 | - | TGTGCCAGCAGCGTCTCCGGGACTAGTTCGTACGAGCAGTACTTC | CASSVSGTSSYEQYF
TRBJ1-1 | 13 | - | TRBV10-3 | - | TGTGCCATCAGGCAGGGAGGGAACACTGAAGCTTTCTTT | CAIRQGGNTEAFF
TRBJ2-5 | 14 | - | TRBV3-1/TRBV3-2 | - | TGTGCCAGCAGCCAACAAGGAGGTCTTGAGACCCAGTACTTC | CASSQQGGLETQYF
TRBJ2-5 | 16 | TRBD2 | TRBV28 | - | TGTGCCAGCAGTGAAAATAGCGGGAGGGCCCGAGGGGCCCAGTACTTC | CASSENSGRARGAQYF
TRBJ1-5 | 14 | TRBD1 | TRBV2 | few | TGTGCCAGCAGTGACACAGGGGGGAATCAGCCCCAGCATTTT | CASSDTGGNQPQHF
TRBJ1-4 | 16 | - | TRBV3-1/TRBV3-2 | - | TGTGCCAGCAGCCAAAATTATGGAGGGCTGGGAGAAAAACTGTTTTTT | CASSQNYGGLGEKLFF
TRBJ2-3 | 17 | TRBD2 | TRBV5-5 | - | TGTGCCAGCAGCTTTCGGGGGAGTAGCGGGAGCACAGATACGCAGTATTTT | CASSFRGSSGSTDTQYF